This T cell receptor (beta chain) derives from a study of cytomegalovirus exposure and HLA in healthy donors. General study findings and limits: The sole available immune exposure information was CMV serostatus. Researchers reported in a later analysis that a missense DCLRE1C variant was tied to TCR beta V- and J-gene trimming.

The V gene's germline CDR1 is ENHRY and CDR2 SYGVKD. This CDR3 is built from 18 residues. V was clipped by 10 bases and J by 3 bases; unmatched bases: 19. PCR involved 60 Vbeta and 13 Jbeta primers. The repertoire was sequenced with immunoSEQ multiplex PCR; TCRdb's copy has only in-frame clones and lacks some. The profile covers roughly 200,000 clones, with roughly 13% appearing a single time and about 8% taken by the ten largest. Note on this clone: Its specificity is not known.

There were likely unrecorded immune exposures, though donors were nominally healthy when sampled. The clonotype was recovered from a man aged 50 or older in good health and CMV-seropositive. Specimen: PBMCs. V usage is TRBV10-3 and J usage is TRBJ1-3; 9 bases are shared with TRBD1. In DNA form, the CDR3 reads TGTGCCACGCGACTTTCCGGGACAGGGTTTTTGAGTGGAAACACCATATATTTT. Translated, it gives CATRLSGTGFLSGNTIYF.